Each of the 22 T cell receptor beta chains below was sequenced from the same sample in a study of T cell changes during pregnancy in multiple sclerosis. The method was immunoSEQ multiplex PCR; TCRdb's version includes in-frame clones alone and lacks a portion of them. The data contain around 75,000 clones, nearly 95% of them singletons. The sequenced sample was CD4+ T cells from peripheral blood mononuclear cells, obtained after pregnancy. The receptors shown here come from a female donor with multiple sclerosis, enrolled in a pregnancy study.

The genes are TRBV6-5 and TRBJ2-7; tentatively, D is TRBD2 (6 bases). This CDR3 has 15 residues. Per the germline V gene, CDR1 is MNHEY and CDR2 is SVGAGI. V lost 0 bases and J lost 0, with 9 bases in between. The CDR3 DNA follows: TGTGCCAGCAGTTACTCTGGGGGGACCTCCTACGAGCAGTACTTC. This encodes CASSYSGGTSYEQYF.

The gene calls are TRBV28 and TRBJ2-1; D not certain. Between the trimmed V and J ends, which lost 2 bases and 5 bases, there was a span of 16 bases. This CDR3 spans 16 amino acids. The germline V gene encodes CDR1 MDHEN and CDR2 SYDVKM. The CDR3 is CASSLLMGPPNNEQFF. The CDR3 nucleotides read TGTGCCAGCAGTTTACTGATGGGCCCCCCGAACAATGAGCAGTTCTTC.

CDR3 DNA: TGTGCTAGTGCCCCCGCTAGCGGGGGCTACAATGAGCAGTTCTTC. Its translation: CASAPASGGYNEQFF. The V and J genes are TRBV12-5 and TRBJ2-1; 10 bases align to TRBD2. Germline V gene lookup returns CDR1 LGHNT and CDR2 FRNRAP. The CDR3 loop spans 15 amino acids. J gave up 3 bases and V 7 bases, and 6 bases lay outside the gene matches.

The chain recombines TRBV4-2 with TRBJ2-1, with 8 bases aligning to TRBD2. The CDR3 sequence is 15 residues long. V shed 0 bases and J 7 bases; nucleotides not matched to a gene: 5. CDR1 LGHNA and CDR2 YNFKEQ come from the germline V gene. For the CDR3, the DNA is TGTGCCAGCAGCCAAGACGGGACTAGTTTGAATGAGCAGTTCTTC. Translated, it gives CASSQDGTSLNEQFF.

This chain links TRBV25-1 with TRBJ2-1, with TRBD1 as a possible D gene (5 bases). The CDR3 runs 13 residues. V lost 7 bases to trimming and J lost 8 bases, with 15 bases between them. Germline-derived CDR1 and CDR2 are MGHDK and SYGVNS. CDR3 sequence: CASTSAGAHEQFF. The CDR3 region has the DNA TGTGCCAGCACTTCGGCTGGGGCGCATGAGCAGTTCTTC.

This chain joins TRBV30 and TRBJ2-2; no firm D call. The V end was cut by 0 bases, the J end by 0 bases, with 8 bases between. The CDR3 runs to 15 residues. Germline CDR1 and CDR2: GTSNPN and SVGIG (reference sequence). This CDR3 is CAWSVRGSNTGELFF. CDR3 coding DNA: TGTGCCTGGAGTGTAAGAGGTTCGAACACCGGGGAGCTGTTTTTT.

CDR3 sequence: CASRLEGYSNQPQHF. The DNA of the CDR3 is TGTGCCAGCAGGCTGGAGGGGTATAGCAATCAGCCCCAGCATTTT. This chain connects TRBV6-1 to TRBJ1-5; D might be TRBD1 (5 bases). The CDR3 covers 15 residues. V gave up 6 bases and J gave up 0 bases, with 12 bases separating them. Germline V gene lookup returns CDR1 MNHNS and CDR2 SASEGT.

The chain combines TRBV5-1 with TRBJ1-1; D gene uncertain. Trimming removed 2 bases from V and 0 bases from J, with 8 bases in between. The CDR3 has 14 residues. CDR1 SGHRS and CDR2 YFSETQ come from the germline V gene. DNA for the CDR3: TGCGCCAGCAGCTTCAACAGTATGAACACTGAAGCTTTCTTT. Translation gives CASSFNSMNTEAFF.

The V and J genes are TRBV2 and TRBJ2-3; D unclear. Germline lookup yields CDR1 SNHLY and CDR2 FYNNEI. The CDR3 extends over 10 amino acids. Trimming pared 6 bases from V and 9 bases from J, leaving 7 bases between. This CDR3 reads CASRTRTQYF. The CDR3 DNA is TGTGCCAGCAGGACAAGGACGCAGTATTTT.

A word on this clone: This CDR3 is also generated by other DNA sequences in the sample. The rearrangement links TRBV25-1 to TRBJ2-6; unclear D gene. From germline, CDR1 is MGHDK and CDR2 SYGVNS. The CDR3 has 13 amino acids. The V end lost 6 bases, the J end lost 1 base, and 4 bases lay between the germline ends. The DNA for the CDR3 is TGTGCCAGCAGGGAGTCTGGGGCCAACGTCCTGACTTTC. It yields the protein CASRESGANVLTF.

The CDR3 sequence: CASSSGTVSTDTQYF. The DNA of the CDR3 is TGTGCCAGTAGTTCCGGGACAGTGAGCACAGATACGCAGTATTTT. The chain carries TRBV19 and TRBJ2-3, with 7 bases that match TRBD1. The CDR3 is 15 amino acids. V lost 5 bases and J lost 0; bases outside the gene matches: 5. In germline, CDR1 is LNHDA, CDR2 SQIVND (reference sequence).

DNA of the CDR3: TGCGCCAGCGGGACCGGGACAGTGAATCAGCCCCAGCATTTT. Protein product: CASGTGTVNQPQHF. The rearrangement links TRBV10-1 to TRBJ1-5, with TRBD1 matching 7 bases. This CDR3 spans 14 amino acids. Unmatched junction bases numbered 8, after V lost 8 bases and J lost 4 bases. Germline V gene lookup returns CDR1 WNHNN and CDR2 SYGVQD (reference sequence).

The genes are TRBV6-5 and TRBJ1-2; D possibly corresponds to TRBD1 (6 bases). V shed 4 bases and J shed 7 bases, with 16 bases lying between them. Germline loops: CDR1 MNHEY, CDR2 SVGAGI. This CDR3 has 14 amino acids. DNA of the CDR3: TGTGCCAGCAGTTCCCAGGGGTTTTCTGGTGGCTACACCTTC. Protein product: CASSSQGFSGGYTF.

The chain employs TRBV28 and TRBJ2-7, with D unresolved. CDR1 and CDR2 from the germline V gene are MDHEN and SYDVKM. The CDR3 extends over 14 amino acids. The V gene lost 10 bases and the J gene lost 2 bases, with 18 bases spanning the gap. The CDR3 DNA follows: TGTGCCACCATAGAGAACAGAAGGCCCTACGAGCAGTACTTC. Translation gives CATIENRRPYEQYF. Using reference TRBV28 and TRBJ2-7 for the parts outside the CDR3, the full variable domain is DVKVTQSSRYLVKRTGEKVFLECVQDMDHENMFWYRQDPGLGLRLIYFSYDVKMKEKGDIPEGYSVSREKKERFSLILESASTNQTSMYLCATIENRRPYEQYFGPGTRLTVT.

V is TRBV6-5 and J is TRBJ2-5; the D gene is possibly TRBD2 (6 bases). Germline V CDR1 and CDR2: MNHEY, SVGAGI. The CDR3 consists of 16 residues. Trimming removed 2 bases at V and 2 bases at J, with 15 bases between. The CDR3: CASSYGVGGVQETQYF. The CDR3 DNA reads TGTGCCAGCAGTTACGGGGTAGGCGGGGTTCAAGAGACCCAGTACTTC.

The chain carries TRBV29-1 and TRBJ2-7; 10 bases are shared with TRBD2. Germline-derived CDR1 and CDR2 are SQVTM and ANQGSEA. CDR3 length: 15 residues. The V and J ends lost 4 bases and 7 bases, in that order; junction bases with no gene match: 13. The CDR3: CSVVSLAGALGEQYF. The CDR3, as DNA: TGCAGCGTTGTTTCCCTAGCGGGAGCCTTAGGGGAGCAGTACTTC.

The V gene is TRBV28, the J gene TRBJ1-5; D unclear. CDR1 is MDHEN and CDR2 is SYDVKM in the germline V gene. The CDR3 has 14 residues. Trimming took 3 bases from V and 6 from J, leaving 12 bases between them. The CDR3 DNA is TGTGCCAGCAGTTTTGCGAGGGCAGCTCAGCCCCAGCATTTT. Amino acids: CASSFARAAQPQHF.

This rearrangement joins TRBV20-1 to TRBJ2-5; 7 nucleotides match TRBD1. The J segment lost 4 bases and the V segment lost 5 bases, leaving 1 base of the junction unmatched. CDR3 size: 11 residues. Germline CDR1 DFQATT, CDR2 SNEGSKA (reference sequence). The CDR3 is CSAAGGETQYF. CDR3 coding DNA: TGCAGTGCTGCAGGGGGAGAGACCCAGTACTTC.

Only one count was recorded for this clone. The CDR3, as DNA: TGCAGTGCTAGAGACGGGTACGAGCAGTACTTC. Encoded protein: CSARDGYEQYF. The chain links TRBV20-1 to TRBJ2-7; D is uncertain. Germline V gene sequence: CDR1 DFQATT, CDR2 SNEGSKA (reference sequence). The V gene lost 0 bases and the J gene lost 4 bases, with 4 bases spanning the gap. The CDR3 loop spans 11 amino acids.

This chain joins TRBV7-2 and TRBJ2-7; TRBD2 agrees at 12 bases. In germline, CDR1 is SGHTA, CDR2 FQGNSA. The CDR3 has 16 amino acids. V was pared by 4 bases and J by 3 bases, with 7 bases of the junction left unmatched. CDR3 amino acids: CASSSRTSGNRYEQYF. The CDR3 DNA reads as TGTGCCAGCAGCTCTAGGACTAGCGGGAACCGCTACGAGCAGTACTTC.

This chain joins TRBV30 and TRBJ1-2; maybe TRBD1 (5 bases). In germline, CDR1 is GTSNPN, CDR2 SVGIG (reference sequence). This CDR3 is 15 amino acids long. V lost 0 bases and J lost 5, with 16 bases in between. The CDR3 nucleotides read TGTGCCTGGAGTGTAATCGGGGGTTCAGGGTATGGCTACACCTTC. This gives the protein CAWSVIGGSGYGYTF.

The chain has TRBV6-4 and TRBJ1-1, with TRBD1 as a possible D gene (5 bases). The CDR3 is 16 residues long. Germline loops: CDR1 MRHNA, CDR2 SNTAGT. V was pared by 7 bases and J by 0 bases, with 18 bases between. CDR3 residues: CASKQDTQGVNTEAFF. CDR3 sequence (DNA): TGTGCCAGCAAACAGGACACGCAAGGTGTGAACACTGAAGCTTTCTTT.